This T cell receptor (beta chain) was recorded in a study of blood T cell repertoires in COVID-19 (dated by TCRdb to 2018 to 2020). General notes on the study: Samples covering the acute and convalescent phases of COVID-19 were provided by collaborators in the United States, Italy and Spain. The material from the prospective study consisted of cDNA or gDNA derived from T cells, B-cell-depleted T cells, or PBMCs. The dataset comprised deeply sampled blood TCRbeta repertoires from subjects exposed to, actively infected with, or recovered from COVID-19. The repertoires were released in a freely available public database meant as a resource for research on the immune response to SARS-CoV-2. Samples came from the ongoing ImmuneRACE study (first 160 participants) plus 1,254 subjects from 6 global collaborators. Nearly every sample came with metadata listing a de-identified subject ID, COVID-19 status, age in years and sex. Where HLA class I and class II types were available, the types were taken from metadata supplied by the sample provider, not from assay-based typing. Summary of the overall study and its limitations: The amount of clinical and demographic metadata varied by source and participant and was provided uncurated.

Trimming removed 4 bases from V and 2 bases from J, leaving 14 bases between the germline ends. The germline V gene (reference sequence) yields LNHDA for CDR1 and SQIVND for CDR2. Including the terminal cysteine and phenylalanine, the CDR3 comprises 15 residues. Only the CDR3 DNA is retained, 45 bases long and in frame from the first base. In regard to this clone: Its antigen is still unknown. Within one base of it there is no much larger clone, and no base qualities were kept.

At one collaborating source in Seattle, patients were enrolled during active infection and were followed longitudinally through the course of disease. The collaborating institutions used their own protocols to collect whole blood in K2EDTA tubes. For TCRbeta analysis, collaborators shipped samples in one of three forms: frozen whole blood, isolated PBMCs, or DNA extracted from either of those sample types. The immunoSEQ Assay, a bias-controlled multiplex PCR, was used to amplify TCRbeta CDR3 regions from genomic DNA. Under the source paper's analysis protocol: Within the assay, amplification of reference gene primers was used to estimate how many nucleated cells each sample contained. To quantify the absolute abundance of each unique TCRbeta CDR3 rearrangement, sequence reads were collapsed and filtered. For each sample, productive Simpson clonality was calculated as the square root of Simpson's diversity index over productive rearrangements. The table was pulled from immuneACCESS by TCRdb, which kept in-frame rearrangements only. Such tables lose some clones; where checked, under half of the loss comes from unresolved V genes, and the rest has no known cause. V, J and clone size were drawn from that table, and D and trimming were deduced from the DNA. The sample table contains about 160,000 clones; only one count was recorded for 80% to 90% of them. The ten largest clones capture under 7% of the sample.

Material for sequencing was peripheral blood. The sequence links TRBV19 to TRBJ1-1; a weak D assignment points to TRBD1 (6 bases agree). The sequence was collected from a woman aged 45-65 years with COVID-19, enrolled during active disease. The CDR3 protein sequence reads: CASSTTDSSNTEAFF. The DNA reads TGTGCCAGTAGTACGACGGACAGTTCCAACACTGAAGCTTTCTTT.